These 23 T cell receptor beta chains share one sample of origin, sequenced in a study of immune heterogeneity within non-small cell lung tumors (dated by TCRdb to 2016 to 2019). Instrument on record: HiSeq X Ten. The TCR beta CDR3 region was amplified with a multiplex PCR system, in which a first round of around 10 cycles was run using 32 V-gene forward and 13 J-gene reverse primers. TCRdb reran the public reads through fastp at Q25 and MiXCR, keeping productive beta chains. Each CDR3 protein gets just one entry, which takes the most common genes and DNA from the rows behind it. This sample lists tens of thousands of distinct CDR3 sequences; 28% were detected once. The ten largest clones add up to around 4.3% of the sample. For the TCR template, genomic DNA was extracted from bulk tumor tissue, and approximately 550 ng of gDNA was amplified for each sample. During surgery, multiple biopsies were taken from each primary tumor, with sampling sites spaced as far apart as possible within the tumor mass. The study cohort was described as untreated and was composed of newly diagnosed NSCLC cases undergoing curative surgery.

Sequencing was carried out using lung tumor tissue. The receptors here all came from a man aged 40-49 years with non-small cell lung cancer.

This clonotype is labeled medium-sized. The chain has TRBV2 and TRBJ2-7; 14 positions agree with TRBD2. Germline CDR1 and CDR2: SNHLY and FYNNEI. Trimming at V came to 5 bases and at J to 3 bases, leaving 3 bases not matched to a gene. The CDR3 length is 15 residues. CDR3 nucleotides: TGTGCCAGCAGTCCCGGACTAGCGGGGGGCTACGAGCAGTACTTC. Protein product: CASSPGLAGGYEQYF.

The table lists this clonotype with a few counts. V is TRBV27 and J is TRBJ2-2; 8 nucleotides align to TRBD1. Germline V CDR1 and CDR2: MNHEY, SMNVEV (reference sequence). There are 18 residues in the CDR3. Losses at the gene ends were 3 bases for V and 4 bases for J; bases not matched to a gene: 13. The CDR3 DNA sequence: TGTGCCAGCAGTTTGTTCAGTCCGGGGACAGGCGCCACCGGGGAGCTGTTTTTT. The encoded protein is CASSLFSPGTGATGELFF.

The V and J genes are TRBV10-3 and TRBJ2-5; TRBD2 matches 7 bases. The V segment lost 6 bases and the J segment 9 bases; nucleotides outside the gene matches: 13. This CDR3 has 14 amino acids. The germline CDR1 and CDR2 sequences are ENHRY and SYGVKD. CDR3 sequence (DNA): TGTGCCATCAGCTTTACTAGCGAGCTAATGCCCCAGTACTTC. Its translation: CAISFTSELMPQYF.

By frequency in the sample, this clonotype is medium-sized. V and J are TRBV11-2 and TRBJ1-6; TRBD1 is a possible D gene (5 bases). CDR3 length: 15 residues. Germline V lookup: CDR1 SGHAT, CDR2 FQNNGV. Trimming cost V 2 bases and J 4 bases, with 9 bases left between them. The CDR3 DNA follows: TGTGCCAGCAGCTTAACAGGCGGTTATAATTCACCCCTCCACTTT. Translated, it gives CASSLTGGYNSPLHF.

This rearrangement joins TRBV5-1 to TRBJ1-1; D is perhaps TRBD1 (5 bases). Germline V gives CDR1 SGHRS, CDR2 YFSETQ. With 1 base removed from V and 1 base from J, the gap between germline ends came to 8 bases. The CDR3 loop spans 14 amino acids. CDR3 sequence reads: CASSLTGPNTEAFF. The CDR3 region has the DNA TGCGCCAGCAGCTTGACGGGACCGAACACTGAAGCTTTCTTT.

The chain has TRBV9 and TRBJ2-5, with D hard to call. Germline V gene lookup returns CDR1 SGDLS and CDR2 YYNGEE. Between the trimmed V and J ends, which lost 0 bases and 1 base, there was a span of 10 bases. The CDR3 consists of 15 residues. The CDR3 reads CASSVGPASQETQYF. DNA for the CDR3: TGTGCCAGCAGCGTAGGTCCGGCTAGCCAAGAGACCCAGTACTTC. The full variable domain, with the rest looked up from reference TRBV9 and TRBJ2-5, is DSGVTQTPKHLITATGQRVTLRCSPRSGDLSVYWYQQSLDQGLQFLIQYYNGEERAKGNILERFSAQQFPDLHSELNLSSLELGDSALYFCASSVGPASQETQYFGPGTRLLVL.

The CDR3 protein is CSACPYNEQFF. The DNA of the CDR3 is TGCAGTGCGTGCCCCTACAATGAGCAGTTCTTC. This chain connects TRBV20-1 to TRBJ2-1; no definite D call. This CDR3 has 11 residues. The V end lost 6 bases, the J end lost 2 bases, and 5 bases lay between the germline ends. CDR1 DFQATT and CDR2 SNEGSKA come from the germline V gene (reference sequence).

In its sample, this clonotype was seen many times. CDR3 DNA: TGTGCCTGGAGCGCCGGGGCCATCTATGGCTACACCTTC. Protein: CAWSAGAIYGYTF. The chain links TRBV30 to TRBJ1-2; a possible D gene is TRBD1 (5 bases). The germline V gene encodes CDR1 GTSNPN and CDR2 SVGIG (reference sequence). Trimming left V 3 bases short and J 4 bases short, with 12 bases between. The CDR3 has 13 amino acids.

This clonotype showed up many times. The gene calls are TRBV28 and TRBJ2-7; 7 nucleotides match TRBD1. V was clipped by 4 bases and J by 6 bases; unmatched bases: 6. The germline V gene has CDR1 MDHEN and CDR2 SYDVKM. This CDR3 has 13 residues. In DNA form, the CDR3 reads TGTGCCAGCAGTTCGGGACAGCTACGCGAGCAGTACTTC. It codes for CASSSGQLREQYF.

About this clonotype itself: No conserved phenylalanine or tryptophan is present at the end of the CDR3, so a read error is the likely explanation. V is TRBV7-8 and J is TRBJ1-3; 7 bases are shared with TRBD1. The CDR3 spans 18 residues. Germline V gives CDR1 SGHVS, CDR2 FQNEAQ. Losses at the gene ends were 5 bases for V and 0 bases for J; bases not matched to a gene: 13. In DNA form, the CDR3 reads TGTGCCAGCAGCCTAATCGCCGGGACAGATGTCTCTGGAAACACCATATATCTT. It codes for CASSLIAGTDVSGNTIYL.

This clonotype is medium-sized (0.01 to 0.1%) within its sample. The CDR3 coding sequence is TGTGCCAGCAGTCCGAGAACTTCCTCCTATGAGCAGTTCTTC. Its translation is CASSPRTSSYEQFF. This chain links TRBV6-1 with TRBJ2-1; D is unresolved. The V gene lost 5 bases and the J gene lost 8 bases, with 16 bases spanning the gap. This CDR3 contains 14 residues. Germline lookup yields CDR1 MNHNS and CDR2 SASEGT.

There are a few counts of this clonotype. The V and J genes are TRBV5-1 and TRBJ1-1; 7 bases match TRBD1. V lost 0 bases, J lost 5 bases, and 7 bases stayed unmatched. In germline, CDR1 is SGHRS, CDR2 YFSETQ. The CDR3 runs to 15 residues. CDR3 bases: TGCGCCAGCAGCTTGGCCTTGACAGGGACTACTGAAGCTTTCTTT. Translating it yields CASSLALTGTTEAFF. Based on the CDR3 plus reference TRBV5-1 and TRBJ1-1, the full variable domain is KAGVTQTPRYLIKTRGQQVTLSCSPISGHRSVSWYQQTPGQGLQFLFEYFSETQRNKGNFPGRFSGRQFSNSRSEMNVSTLELGDSALYLCASSLALTGTTEAFFGQGTRLTVV.

With respect to this clonotype: A clone one base away is much larger, so this may be a read error. The V gene is TRBV19, the J gene TRBJ1-2; 8 bases fit TRBD1. From germline, CDR1 is LNHDA and CDR2 SQIVND (reference sequence). This CDR3 has 14 amino acids. The V gene end was trimmed by 10 bases and the J gene end by 9 bases; junction bases not matched to a gene: 16. CDR3 in DNA: TGTGCCACCACAAGCGGACAGGGAATGTTTAGCTACACCTTC. Protein product: CATTSGQGMFSYTF.

This clonotype was counted a few times. V and J are TRBV20-1 and TRBJ2-7; D not certain. This CDR3 has 14 residues. Per germline, CDR1 DFQATT and CDR2 SNEGSKA (reference sequence). V was clipped by 0 bases and J by 4 bases, with 13 bases between them. CDR3 in DNA: TGCAGTGCTAGAGATGTTGGCACAGAATACGAGCAGTACTTC. Translation gives CSARDVGTEYEQYF.

The table lists this clonotype with many counts. V usage is TRBV7-9 and J usage is TRBJ1-6; TRBD1 might be the D (5 bases). This CDR3 has 15 residues. CDR1 and CDR2 (germline): SEHNR, FQNEAQ (reference sequence). V lost 1 base and J lost 7, with 11 bases in between. The CDR3 spells CASSLDGRVNSPLHF. CDR3 DNA: TGTGCCAGCAGCTTAGACGGCAGGGTGAATTCACCCCTCCACTTT.

Regarding this clonotype: Just one base apart from a much larger clone, this may be a read error. The J gene is TRBJ1-3, the V gene TRBV6-1; D unclear. V shed 6 bases and J shed 8 bases, with 14 bases lying between them. CDR3 size: 13 residues. The germline V gene encodes CDR1 MNHNS and CDR2 SASEGT. CDR3 in DNA: TGTGCCAGCAGCCTCGGGAGATCAGACACCATATATTTT. It yields the protein CASSLGRSDTIYF.

The J gene is TRBJ2-2, the V gene TRBV9; a weak D match, TRBD1 (6 bases). There are 15 residues in the CDR3. V was pared by 5 bases and J by 4 bases, with 15 bases between. Germline CDR1 reads SGDLS; CDR2 reads YYNGEE. The CDR3 DNA reads TGTGCCAGCAGGCCTGGGGGCGAGAGCACCGGGGAGCTGTTTTTT. Its protein product is CASRPGGESTGELFF.

The sample holds one count of this clonotype. A much larger clone lies a single base off, so this may be a read error. The chain joins TRBV9 to TRBJ2-7, with 7 bases aligning to TRBD2. CDR3 length equals 14 residues. Germline lookup yields CDR1 SGDLS and CDR2 YYNGEE. Written as DNA, the CDR3 is TGTGTCAGCAGCGTAACTAGCGTTTCCTACGAGCAGTACTTC. It encodes CVSSVTSVSYEQYF.

The chain combines TRBV25-1 with TRBJ2-7, with D possibly being TRBD2 (6 bases). Per germline, CDR1 MGHDK and CDR2 SYGVNS. The CDR3 is 13 amino acids. V was pared by 4 bases and J by 6 bases, with 13 bases between. In nucleotides, the CDR3 is TGTGCCAGCAGTGCCCTGGGGGGACTCGAGCAGTACTTC. Translated: CASSALGGLEQYF.

This clonotype was found many times. The V and J genes are TRBV6-1 and TRBJ2-7; TRBD2 matches at 13 bases. Unmatched junction bases numbered 12, after V lost 9 bases and J lost 4 bases. The length of the CDR3 is 16 residues. In germline, CDR1 is MNHNS, CDR2 SASEGT. Written as DNA, the CDR3 is TGTGCCAGGGACAGGGGCCGGACTAGCGGGAGTTACGAGCAGTACTTC. It yields the protein CARDRGRTSGSYEQYF.

The genes are TRBV19 and TRBJ1-2; D may be TRBD1 (6 bases). The CDR3 runs to 14 residues. CDR1 and CDR2 (germline): LNHDA, SQIVND (reference sequence). Trimming stripped 4 bases from V and 3 bases from J, with 12 bases between. For the CDR3, the DNA is TGTGCCAGTAGTACCAGGGGTGCCCACTATGGCTACACCTTC. Translating it yields CASSTRGAHYGYTF. The full variable domain, rest sourced from reference TRBV19 and TRBJ1-2, is DGGITQSPKYLFRKEGQNVTLSCEQNLNHDAMYWYRQDPGQGLRLIYYSQIVNDFQKGDIAEGYSVSREKKESFPLTVTSAQKNPTAFYLCASSTRGAHYGYTFGSGTRLTVV.

This clonotype was seen many times. This sequence joins TRBV20-1 and TRBJ2-1; 11 positions match TRBD2. This CDR3 spans 14 amino acids. The V segment lost 5 bases and the J segment 4 bases; nucleotides outside the gene matches: 4. CDR1 DFQATT and CDR2 SNEGSKA come from the germline V gene (reference sequence). Here the CDR3 reads CSADSGRAYNEQFF. The DNA for the CDR3 is TGCAGTGCTGATAGCGGGAGGGCGTACAATGAGCAGTTCTTC.

Comment on this clonotype: A single base separates this from a much larger clone, so it may be a read error. DNA of the CDR3: TGTGCCAGCGGCTTAGGGACAGGGCCCTACGAGCAGTACTTC. It yields the protein CASGLGTGPYEQYF. V usage is TRBV7-3 and J usage is TRBJ2-7; 9 bases are a match to TRBD1. The CDR3 length is 14 residues. Germline lookup yields CDR1 SGHTA and CDR2 FQGTGA.